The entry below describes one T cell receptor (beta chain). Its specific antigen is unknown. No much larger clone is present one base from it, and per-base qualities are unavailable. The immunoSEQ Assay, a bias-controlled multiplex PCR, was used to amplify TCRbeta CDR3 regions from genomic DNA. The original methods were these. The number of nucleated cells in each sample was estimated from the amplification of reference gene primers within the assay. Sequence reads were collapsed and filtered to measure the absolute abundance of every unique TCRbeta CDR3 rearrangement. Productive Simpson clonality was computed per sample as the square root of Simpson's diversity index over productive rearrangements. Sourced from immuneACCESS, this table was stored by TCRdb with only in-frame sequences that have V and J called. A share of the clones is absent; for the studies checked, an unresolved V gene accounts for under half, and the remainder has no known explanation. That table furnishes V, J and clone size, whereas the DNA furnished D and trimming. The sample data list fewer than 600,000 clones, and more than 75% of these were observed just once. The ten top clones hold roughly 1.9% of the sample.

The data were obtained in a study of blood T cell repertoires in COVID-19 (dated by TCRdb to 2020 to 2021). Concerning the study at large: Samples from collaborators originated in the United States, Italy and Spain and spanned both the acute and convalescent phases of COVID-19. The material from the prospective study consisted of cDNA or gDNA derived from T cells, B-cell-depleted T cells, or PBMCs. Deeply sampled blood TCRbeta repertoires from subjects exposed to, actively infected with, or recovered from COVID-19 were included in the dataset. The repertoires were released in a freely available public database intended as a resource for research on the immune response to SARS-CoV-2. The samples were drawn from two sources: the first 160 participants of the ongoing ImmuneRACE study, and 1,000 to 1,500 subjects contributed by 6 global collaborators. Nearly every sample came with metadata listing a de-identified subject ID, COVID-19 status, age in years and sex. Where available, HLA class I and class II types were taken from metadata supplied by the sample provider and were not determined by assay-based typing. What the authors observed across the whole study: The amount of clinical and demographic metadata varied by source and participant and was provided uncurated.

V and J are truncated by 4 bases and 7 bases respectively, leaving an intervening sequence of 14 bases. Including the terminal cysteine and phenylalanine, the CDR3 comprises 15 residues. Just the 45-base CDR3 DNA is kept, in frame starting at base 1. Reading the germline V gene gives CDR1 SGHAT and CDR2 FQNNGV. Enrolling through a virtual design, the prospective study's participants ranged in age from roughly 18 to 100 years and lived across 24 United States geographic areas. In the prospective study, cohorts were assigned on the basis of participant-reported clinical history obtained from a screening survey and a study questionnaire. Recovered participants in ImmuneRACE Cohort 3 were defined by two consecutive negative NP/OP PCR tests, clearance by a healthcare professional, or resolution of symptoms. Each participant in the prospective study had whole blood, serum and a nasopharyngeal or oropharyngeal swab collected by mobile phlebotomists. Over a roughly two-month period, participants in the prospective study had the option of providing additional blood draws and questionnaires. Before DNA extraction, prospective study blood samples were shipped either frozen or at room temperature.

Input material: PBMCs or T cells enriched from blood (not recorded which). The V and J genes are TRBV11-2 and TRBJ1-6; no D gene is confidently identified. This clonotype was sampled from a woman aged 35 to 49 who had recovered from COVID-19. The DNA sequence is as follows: TGTGCCAGCAGCTGGAGATACCCCCCGAATTCACCCCTCCACTTT. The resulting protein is CASSWRYPPNSPLHF.